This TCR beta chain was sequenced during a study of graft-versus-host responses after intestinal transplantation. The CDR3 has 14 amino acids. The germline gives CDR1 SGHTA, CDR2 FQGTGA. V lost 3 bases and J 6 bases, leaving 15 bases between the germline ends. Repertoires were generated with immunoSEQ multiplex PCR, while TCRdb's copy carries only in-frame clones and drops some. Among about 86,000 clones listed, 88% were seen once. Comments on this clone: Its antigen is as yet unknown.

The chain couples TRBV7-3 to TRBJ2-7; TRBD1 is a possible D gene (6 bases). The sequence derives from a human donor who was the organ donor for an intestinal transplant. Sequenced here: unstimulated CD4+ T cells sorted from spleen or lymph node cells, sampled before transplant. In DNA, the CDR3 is TGTGCCAGCAGCTTGACCGGGACAAAAGCCGAGCAGTACTTC. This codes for CASSLTGTKAEQYF.